This T cell receptor beta chain was identified during a study of CD8 T cells in ankylosing spondylitis. General study results and limits: Seemingly characteristic of ankylosing spondylitis blood was a TCR beta motif consisting of roughly 8 highly homologous variants.

TCRdb reprocessed the 5' RACE reads with MiXCR, giving one entry per CDR3 protein. The sample has 100,000 or so distinct CDR3 sequences; roughly 9% are singletons. The table lists this clonotype with many counts. Antigen specificity is unknown. The source is a male donor with ankylosing spondylitis. Specimen: blood, either unsorted or a sorted T cell fraction (not recorded which).

CDR3 sequence reads: CASSLKTGVGTNEKLFF. The DNA for the CDR3 is TGCGCCAGCAGCTTAAAGACAGGGGTCGGAACTAATGAAAAACTGTTTTTT. V usage is TRBV5-1 and J usage is TRBJ1-4, with 8 bases matching TRBD1. Germline CDR1 reads SGHRS; CDR2 reads YFSETQ. The CDR3 length is 17 residues. Trimming removed 2 bases from V and 1 base from J; junction bases left unmatched: 7.